This T cell receptor (beta chain) was captured in a study of control samples from healthy donors and cancer patients. The CDR3 covers 16 residues. Germline-derived CDR1 and CDR2 are SGHRS and YFSETQ. V lost 0 bases and J lost 4; bases outside the gene matches: 9. Sequencing was performed with immunoSEQ multiplex PCR; in TCRdb, only in-frame clones are kept and a portion is missing. The data contain under 200,000 clones, around 88% of them singletons. This clone has a handful of counts. This TCR came from a young woman in good health. The rearrangement uses TRBV5-1 and TRBJ1-2, with 7 bases fitting TRBD1. The sample consisted of blood. CDR3: CASSLEVRSGGYGYTF. DNA for the CDR3: TGCGCCAGCAGCTTGGAGGTCAGGTCAGGGGGCTATGGCTACACCTTC.